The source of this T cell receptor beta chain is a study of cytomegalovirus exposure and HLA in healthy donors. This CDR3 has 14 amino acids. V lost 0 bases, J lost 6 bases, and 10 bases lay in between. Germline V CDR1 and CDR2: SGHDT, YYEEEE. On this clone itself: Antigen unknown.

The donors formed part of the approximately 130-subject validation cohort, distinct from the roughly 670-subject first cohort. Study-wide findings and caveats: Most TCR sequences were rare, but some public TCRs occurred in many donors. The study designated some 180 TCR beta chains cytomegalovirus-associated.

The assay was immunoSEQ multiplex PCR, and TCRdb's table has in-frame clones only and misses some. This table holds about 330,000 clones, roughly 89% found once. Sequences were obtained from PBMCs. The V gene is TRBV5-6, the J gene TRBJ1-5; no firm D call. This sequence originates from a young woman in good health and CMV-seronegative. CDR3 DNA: TGTGCCAGCAGCTTGGGGAGGGCCGCTCAGCCCCAGCATTTT. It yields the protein CASSLGRAAQPQHF. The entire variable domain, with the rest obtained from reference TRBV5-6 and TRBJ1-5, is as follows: DAGVTQSPTHLIKTRGQQVTLRCSPKSGHDTVSWYQQALGQGPQFIFQYYEEEERQRGNFPDRFSGHQFPNYSSELNVNALLLGDSALYLCASSLGRAAQPQHFGDGTRLSIL.